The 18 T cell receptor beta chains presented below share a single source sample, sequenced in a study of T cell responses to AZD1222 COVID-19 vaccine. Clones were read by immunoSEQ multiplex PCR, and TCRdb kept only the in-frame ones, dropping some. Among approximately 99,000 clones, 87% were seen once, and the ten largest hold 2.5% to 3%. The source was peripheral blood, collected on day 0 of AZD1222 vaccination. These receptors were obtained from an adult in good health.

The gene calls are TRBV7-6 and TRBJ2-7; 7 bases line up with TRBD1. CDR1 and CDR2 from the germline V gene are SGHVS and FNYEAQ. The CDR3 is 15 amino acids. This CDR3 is CARSQADRDAYEQYV. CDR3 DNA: TGTGCCCGCAGCCAGGCCGACAGGGACGCCTACGAGCAGTACGTC.

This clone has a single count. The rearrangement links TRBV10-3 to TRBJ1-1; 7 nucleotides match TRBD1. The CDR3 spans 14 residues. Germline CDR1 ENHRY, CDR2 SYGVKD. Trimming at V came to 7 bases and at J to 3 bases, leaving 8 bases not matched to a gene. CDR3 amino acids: CAITKNTGDTEAFF. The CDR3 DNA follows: TGTGCCATCACCAAGAACACAGGGGACACTGAAGCTTTCTTT.

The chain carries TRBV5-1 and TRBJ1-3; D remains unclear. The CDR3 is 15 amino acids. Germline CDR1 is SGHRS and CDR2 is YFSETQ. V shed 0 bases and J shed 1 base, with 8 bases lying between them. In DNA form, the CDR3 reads TGCGCCAGCAGCTTGGGCAGGACTTCTGGAAACACCATATATTTT. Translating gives CASSLGRTSGNTIYF.

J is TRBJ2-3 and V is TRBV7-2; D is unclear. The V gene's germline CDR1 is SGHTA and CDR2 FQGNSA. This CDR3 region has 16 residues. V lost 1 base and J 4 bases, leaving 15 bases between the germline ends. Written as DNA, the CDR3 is TGTGCCAGCAGCTTAGAGCGCCTAGGAGTCGCAGATACGCAGTATTTT. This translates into CASSLERLGVADTQYF.

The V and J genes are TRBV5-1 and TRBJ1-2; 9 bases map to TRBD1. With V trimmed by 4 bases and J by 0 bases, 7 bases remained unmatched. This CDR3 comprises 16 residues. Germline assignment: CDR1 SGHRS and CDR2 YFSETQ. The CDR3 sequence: CASSRSGTGTNYGYTF. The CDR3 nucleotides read TGCGCCAGCAGCCGATCCGGGACAGGGACTAACTATGGCTACACCTTC.

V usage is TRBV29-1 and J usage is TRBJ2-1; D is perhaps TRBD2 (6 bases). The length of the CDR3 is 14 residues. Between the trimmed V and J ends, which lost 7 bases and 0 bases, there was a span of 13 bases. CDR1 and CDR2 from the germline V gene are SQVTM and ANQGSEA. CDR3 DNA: TGCAGCGCCCGGGGGTCCATCTCCTACAATGAGCAGTTCTTC. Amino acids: CSARGSISYNEQFF.

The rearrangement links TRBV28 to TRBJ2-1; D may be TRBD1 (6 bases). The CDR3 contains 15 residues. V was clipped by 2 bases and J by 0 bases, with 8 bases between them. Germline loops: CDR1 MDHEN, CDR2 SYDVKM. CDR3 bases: TGTGCCAGCAGTTTAGTAGGGGGCTCCTACAATGAGCAGTTCTTC. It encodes CASSLVGGSYNEQFF.

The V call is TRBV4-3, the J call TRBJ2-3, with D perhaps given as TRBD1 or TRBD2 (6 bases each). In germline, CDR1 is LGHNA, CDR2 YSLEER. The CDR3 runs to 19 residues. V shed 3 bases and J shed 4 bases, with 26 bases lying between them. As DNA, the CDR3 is TGCGCCAGCAGCCATCCTTATGAGCCGGGGGCGGAGGCCCCAGATACGCAGTATTTT. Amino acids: CASSHPYEPGAEAPDTQYF.

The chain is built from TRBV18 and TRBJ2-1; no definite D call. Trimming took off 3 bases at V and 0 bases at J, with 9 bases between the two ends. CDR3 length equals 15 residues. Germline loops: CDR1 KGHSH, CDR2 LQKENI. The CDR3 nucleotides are TGTGCCAGCTCACCTTTTTCGAGCTCCTACAATGAGCAGTTCTTC. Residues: CASSPFSSSYNEQFF.

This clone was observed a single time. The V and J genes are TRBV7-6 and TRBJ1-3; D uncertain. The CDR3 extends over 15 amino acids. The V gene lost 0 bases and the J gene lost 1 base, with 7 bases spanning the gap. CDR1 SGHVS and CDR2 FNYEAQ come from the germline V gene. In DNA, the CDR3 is TGTGCCAGCAGCTTAGCTCCGGGGTCTGGAAACACCATATATTTT. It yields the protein CASSLAPGSGNTIYF.

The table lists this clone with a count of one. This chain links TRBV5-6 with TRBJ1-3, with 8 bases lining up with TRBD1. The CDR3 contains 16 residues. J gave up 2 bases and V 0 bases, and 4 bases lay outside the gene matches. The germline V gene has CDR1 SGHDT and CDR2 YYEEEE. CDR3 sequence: CASSLAVTGAGNTIYF. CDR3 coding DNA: TGTGCCAGCAGCTTGGCGGTGACAGGGGCTGGAAACACCATATATTTT.

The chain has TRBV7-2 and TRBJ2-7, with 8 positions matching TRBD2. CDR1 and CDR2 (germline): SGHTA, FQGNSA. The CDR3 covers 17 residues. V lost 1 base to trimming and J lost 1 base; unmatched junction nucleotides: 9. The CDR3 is CASSLGAGGSTSYEQYV. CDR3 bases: TGTGCCAGCAGCTTAGGGGCGGGAGGCAGTACTTCCTACGAGCAGTACGTC.

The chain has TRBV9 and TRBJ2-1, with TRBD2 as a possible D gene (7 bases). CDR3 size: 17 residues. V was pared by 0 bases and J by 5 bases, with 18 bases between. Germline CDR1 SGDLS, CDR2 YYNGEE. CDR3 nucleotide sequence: TGTGCCAGCAGCGTAGGCCTGGGAGCGGGACAAAACAATGAGCAGTTCTTC. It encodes CASSVGLGAGQNNEQFF.

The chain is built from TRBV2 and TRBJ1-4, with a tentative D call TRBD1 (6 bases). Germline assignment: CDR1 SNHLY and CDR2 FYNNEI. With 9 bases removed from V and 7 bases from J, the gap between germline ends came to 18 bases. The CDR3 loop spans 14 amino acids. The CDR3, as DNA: TGTGCCAGTGTCCGGGGGGGCAGCGGTGAAAAACTGTTTTTT. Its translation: CASVRGGSGEKLFF.

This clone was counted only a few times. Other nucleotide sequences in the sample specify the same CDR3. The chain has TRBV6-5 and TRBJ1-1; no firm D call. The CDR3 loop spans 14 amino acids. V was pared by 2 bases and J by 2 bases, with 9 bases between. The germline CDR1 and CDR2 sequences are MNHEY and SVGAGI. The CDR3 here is CASSYVGGNTEAFF. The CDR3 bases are TGTGCCAGCAGTTACGTTGGCGGTAACACTGAAGCTTTCTTT.

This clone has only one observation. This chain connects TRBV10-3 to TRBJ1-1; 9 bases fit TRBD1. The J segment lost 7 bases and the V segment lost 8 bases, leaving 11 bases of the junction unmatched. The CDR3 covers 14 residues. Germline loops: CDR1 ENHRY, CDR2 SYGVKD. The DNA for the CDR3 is TGTGCCATCCATTTCCGGGACAGGGATGGTGAAGCTTTCTTT. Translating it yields CAIHFRDRDGEAFF.

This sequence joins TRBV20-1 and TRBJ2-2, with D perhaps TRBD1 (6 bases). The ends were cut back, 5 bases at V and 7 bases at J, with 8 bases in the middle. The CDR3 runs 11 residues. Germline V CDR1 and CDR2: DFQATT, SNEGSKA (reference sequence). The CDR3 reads CSAGQLGELFF. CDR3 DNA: TGCAGTGCTGGACAGCTCGGGGAGCTGTTTTTT.

Here the CDR3 DNA reads TGTGCCAGCTCACCACGAGCGGGGTCCCATAACAATGAGCAGTTCTTC. This codes for CASSPRAGSHNNEQFF. The gene calls are TRBV18 and TRBJ2-1, with 7 bases aligning to TRBD2. With V trimmed by 1 base and J by 5 bases, 8 bases remained unmatched. Per the germline V gene, CDR1 is KGHSH and CDR2 is LQKENI. The CDR3 runs to 16 residues.